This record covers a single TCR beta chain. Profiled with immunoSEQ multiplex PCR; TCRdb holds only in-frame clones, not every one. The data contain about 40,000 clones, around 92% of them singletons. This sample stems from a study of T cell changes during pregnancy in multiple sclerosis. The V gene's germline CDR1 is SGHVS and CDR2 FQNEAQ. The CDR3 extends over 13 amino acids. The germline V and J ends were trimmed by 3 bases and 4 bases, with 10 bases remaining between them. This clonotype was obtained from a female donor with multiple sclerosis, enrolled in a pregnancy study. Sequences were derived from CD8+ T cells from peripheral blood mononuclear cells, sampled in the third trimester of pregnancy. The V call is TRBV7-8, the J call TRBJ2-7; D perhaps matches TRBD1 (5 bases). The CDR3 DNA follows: TGTGCCAGCAGCTTGCCAGGGCCATACGAGCAGTACTTC. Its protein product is CASSLPGPYEQYF.